This TCR beta chain was captured by sequencing in a study of cytomegalovirus exposure and HLA in healthy donors. In the study overall: Falling in the Caucasian-associated ancestry cluster were 80% to 90% of under 450 genotyped donors. Study results and limitations: In a later analysis, across HLA loci, associated TCR counts were highest for DRB1, lowest for HLA-C. It was only CMV serostatus that was available as immune exposure information.

This clone has a handful of counts. Its specificity is not known. The CDR3 is made up of 16 amino acids. CDR1 LNHDA and CDR2 SQIVND come from the germline V gene (reference sequence). V lost 5 bases and J lost 3; bases outside the gene matches: 8. It was with 60 Vbeta and 13 Jbeta primers that the PCR ran. Measured with immunoSEQ multiplex PCR; TCRdb has only the in-frame clones, and not every one. The data hold over 150,000 clones, with approximately 71% observed a single time. The clonotype was recovered from a male donor in good health and CMV-seronegative. Sample: PBMCs. The chain couples TRBV19 to TRBJ1-4, with 8 positions matching TRBD1. This CDR3 reads CASSPLHRGANEKLFF. In DNA, the CDR3 is TGTGCCAGTAGTCCCCTCCACAGGGGGGCTAATGAAAAACTGTTTTTT. Full variable domain (remainder filled in from reference TRBV19 and TRBJ1-4): DGGITQSPKYLFRKEGQNVTLSCEQNLNHDAMYWYRQDPGQGLRLIYYSQIVNDFQKGDIAEGYSVSREKKESFPLTVTSAQKNPTAFYLCASSPLHRGANEKLFFGSGTQLSVL.